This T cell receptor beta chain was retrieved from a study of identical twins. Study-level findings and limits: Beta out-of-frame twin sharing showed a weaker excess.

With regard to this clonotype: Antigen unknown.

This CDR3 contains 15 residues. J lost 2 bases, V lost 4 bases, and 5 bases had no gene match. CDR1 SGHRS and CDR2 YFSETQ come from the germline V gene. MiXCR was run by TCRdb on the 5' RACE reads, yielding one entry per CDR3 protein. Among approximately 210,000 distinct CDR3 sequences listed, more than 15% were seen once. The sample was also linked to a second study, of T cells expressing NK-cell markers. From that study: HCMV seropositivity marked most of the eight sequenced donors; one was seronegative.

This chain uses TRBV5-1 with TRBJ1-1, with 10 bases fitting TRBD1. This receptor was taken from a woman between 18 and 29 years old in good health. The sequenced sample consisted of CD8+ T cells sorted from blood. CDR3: CASSPSTGGNTEAFF. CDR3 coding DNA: TGCGCCAGCAGCCCCTCGACAGGGGGCAACACTGAAGCTTTCTTT.